The source of this T cell receptor beta chain is a study of CD4 T cells in relation to SARS-CoV-2 and coronaviruses. Cryopreserved PBMCs were CD4-enriched, then split into naive and memory cells. Germline V CDR1 and CDR2: SQVTM, ANQGSEA. Trimming cost V 6 bases and J 1 base; bases outside gene matches: 7. The length of the CDR3 is 14 residues. Clones were sequenced by immunoSEQ multiplex PCR, and TCRdb holds only the in-frame ones, with some missing. The sample has about 56,000 clones, around 92% seen once; the top ten hold around 0.41%. Sequencing was done on a sample of naive CD4+ T cells from PBMCs. The sample's subset: naive CD4+ T cells isolated by negative enrichment. V is TRBV29-1 and J is TRBJ2-7; 9 bases map to TRBD2. The clonotype was recovered from an adult with COVID-19. The CDR3 spells CSVYSSGDSYEQYF. In nucleotides, the CDR3 is TGCAGCGTGTATTCTAGCGGGGATTCCTACGAGCAGTACTTC.